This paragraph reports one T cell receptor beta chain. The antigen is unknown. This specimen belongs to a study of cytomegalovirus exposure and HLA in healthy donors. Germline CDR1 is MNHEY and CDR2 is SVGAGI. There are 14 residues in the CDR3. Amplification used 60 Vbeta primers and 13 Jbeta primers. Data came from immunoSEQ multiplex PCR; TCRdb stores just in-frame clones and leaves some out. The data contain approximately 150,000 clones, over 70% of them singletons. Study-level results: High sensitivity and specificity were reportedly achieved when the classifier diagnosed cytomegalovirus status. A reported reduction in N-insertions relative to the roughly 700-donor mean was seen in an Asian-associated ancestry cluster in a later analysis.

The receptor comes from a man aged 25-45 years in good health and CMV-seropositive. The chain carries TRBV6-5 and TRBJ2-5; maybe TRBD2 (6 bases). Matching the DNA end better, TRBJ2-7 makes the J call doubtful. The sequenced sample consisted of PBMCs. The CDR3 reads CASTTGGKAYEQYF. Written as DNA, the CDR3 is TGTGCCAGCACCACCGGAGGGAAGGCCTACGAGCAGTACTTC.